One and the same sample provided the 20 T cell receptor beta chains below, sequenced in a study of T cell repertoires in aging, cancer and after chemotherapy. Multiplex touch-down PCR with TRB-A/B primers amplified rearranged V-D-J TRB sequences. Each CDR3 protein is one row after TCRdb ran MiXCR on the multiplex PCR reads. The table has approximately 3,300 distinct CDR3 sequences, 34% seen once. Peripheral blood genomic DNA, not sorted cells or RNA, was the template. Sequencing was performed on blood. The receptors were sampled from a human donor in good health.

This clonotype was seen a few times. The germline gene is not matched at one end of the junction; a read error may be the cause. V gene TRBV4-1 combines with J gene TRBJ2-1; possibly TRBD1 for D (6 bases). CDR1 and CDR2 from the germline V gene are MGHRA and YSYEKL. This CDR3 is built from 16 residues. The chain's CDR3 is CASSQDEGDGNNEQFF. CDR3 DNA: TGTGCCAGCAGCCAAGATGAGGGGGATGGAAACAATGAGCAGTTCTTC.

This clonotype is hyperexpanded. V usage is TRBV29-1 and J usage is TRBJ2-1, with 9 bases identical to TRBD2. CDR1 is SQVTM, CDR2 ANQGSEA, per germline. V dropped 4 bases and J dropped 7; count of bases not matched to a gene: 26. The CDR3 spans 20 residues. CDR3 residues: CSVVPGTALAGAPQWNEQFF. The CDR3 region has the DNA TGCAGCGTTGTTCCGGGGACGGCTTTAGCGGGGGCCCCTCAGTGGAATGAGCAGTTCTTC.

This chain connects TRBV6-2 or TRBV6-3 to TRBJ2-1; 8 bases are a match to TRBD1. This CDR3 is built from 15 residues. The junction had 6 bases not matched to a gene; V was cut back by 6 bases and J by 2 bases. CDR1 MNHEY and CDR2 SVGEGT come from the germline V gene. This CDR3 reads CASSPGQGPYNEQFF. The CDR3 DNA reads TGTGCCAGCAGCCCTGGACAGGGCCCCTACAATGAGCAGTTCTTC.

This chain uses TRBV19 with TRBJ2-1; 8 bases agree with TRBD2. CDR3 length: 16 residues. Germline lookup yields CDR1 LNHDA and CDR2 SQIVND (reference sequence). V lost 0 bases and J lost 4; bases outside the gene matches: 5. The CDR3 DNA is TGTGCCAGTAGTATAGATCCCCGGGGGGGTTACAATGAGCAGTTCTTC. This sequence encodes CASSIDPRGGYNEQFF.

This clonotype is judged medium-sized (0.01 to 0.1%). The V and J genes are TRBV29-1 and TRBJ2-1; TRBD1 matches at 8 bases. The CDR3 sequence is 17 residues long. Looked up from germline, CDR1 is SQVTM and CDR2 is ANQGSEA. V lost 3 bases, J lost 1 base, and 11 bases stayed unmatched. The CDR3 nucleotides read TGCAGCGTTGAGGGCGCGGACAGGGCGGTATCCTACAATGAGCAGTTCTTC. Translating gives CSVEGADRAVSYNEQFF.

CDR3 residues: CASRAAPNTGELFF. CDR3 nucleotide sequence: TGTGCCAGCAGGGCGGCCCCGAACACCGGGGAGCTGTTTTTT. The chain combines TRBV7-9 with TRBJ2-2; D remains unclear. The length of the CDR3 is 14 residues. From germline, CDR1 is SEHNR and CDR2 FQNEAQ (reference sequence). V was pared by 6 bases and J by 0 bases, with 8 bases between.

This clonotype is categorized as medium-sized. The J gene is TRBJ2-6, the V gene TRBV5-4; D might be TRBD1 (5 bases). The CDR3 totals 17 residues. Trimming cost V 0 bases and J 3 bases, with 13 bases left between them. Germline-derived CDR1 and CDR2 are SGHNT and YYREEE (reference sequence). Here the CDR3 reads CASSLGRAGLGANVLTF. The CDR3 bases are TGTGCCAGCAGCTTGGGTAGGGCAGGGCTTGGGGCCAACGTCCTGACTTTC.

This clonotype was picked up one time. The gene calls are TRBV7-9 and TRBJ1-1; D ambiguous. Trimming stripped 2 bases from V and 3 bases from J, with 7 bases between. Germline V gene lookup returns CDR1 SEHNR and CDR2 FQNEAQ (reference sequence). CDR3 length equals 13 residues. The CDR3 nucleotides are TGTGCCAGCAGCTTAACCCCGGACACTGAAGCTTTCTTT. This translates into CASSLTPDTEAFF.

This clonotype showed up just a few times. V and J are TRBV18 and TRBJ1-1, with D maybe TRBD1 (6 bases). The CDR3 consists of 15 residues. Between the trimmed V and J ends, which lost 3 bases and 0 bases, there was a span of 11 bases. Germline assignment: CDR1 KGHSH and CDR2 LQKENI. CDR3 residues: CASSPWTDMNTEAFF. CDR3 nucleotide sequence: TGTGCCAGCTCACCCTGGACAGACATGAACACTGAAGCTTTCTTT.

By frequency in the sample, this clonotype is medium-sized. The chain is built from TRBV5-6 and TRBJ2-2, with TRBD1 matching 9 bases. The CDR3 covers 15 residues. From germline, CDR1 is SGHDT and CDR2 YYEEEE. V lost 4 bases, J lost 7 bases, and 8 bases stayed unmatched. Here the CDR3 DNA reads TGTGCCAGCAGCGACGACAGGGGGGGAGTCGGGGAGCTGTTTTTT. Its translation is CASSDDRGGVGELFF.

This rearrangement joins TRBV5-4 to TRBJ1-2; 9 bases align to TRBD1. There are 16 residues in the CDR3. The J segment lost 4 bases and the V segment lost 4 bases, leaving 11 bases of the junction unmatched. The germline V gene has CDR1 SGHNT and CDR2 YYREEE (reference sequence). Here the CDR3 DNA reads TGTGCCAGCAGCCAGGAAGGGGACAGGGCCCCCTATGGCTACACCTTC. Its protein product is CASSQEGDRAPYGYTF.

The J gene is TRBJ2-7, the V gene TRBV6-5, with 10 bases lining up with TRBD1. This CDR3 has 15 residues. Germline V gene sequence: CDR1 MNHEY, CDR2 SVGAGI. Losses at the gene ends were 6 bases for V and 6 bases for J; bases not matched to a gene: 11. CDR3 amino acids: CASRVPGQGTGEQYF. In DNA form, the CDR3 reads TGTGCCAGCAGGGTACCGGGACAGGGGACCGGCGAGCAGTACTTC.

This clonotype has only a few counts. This chain connects TRBV27 to TRBJ2-2; 8 nucleotides line up with TRBD1. The CDR3 contains 15 residues. Per germline, CDR1 MNHEY and CDR2 SMNVEV (reference sequence). The ends lost 6 bases at V and 1 base at J; junction bases unmatched: 4. CDR3: CASRQGARNTGELFF. The CDR3 DNA is TGTGCCAGCAGGCAGGGGGCCCGGAACACCGGGGAGCTGTTTTTT.

This clonotype was found a few times. The chain is built from TRBV6-2 or TRBV6-3 and TRBJ2-2; 14 bases are shared with TRBD2. V shed 10 bases, J shed 5 bases, and the junction held 6 bases outside the gene matches. From germline, CDR1 is MNHEY and CDR2 SVGEGT. The CDR3 has 15 residues. CDR3 amino acids: CATRTSGGITGELFF. Here the CDR3 DNA reads TGTGCCACCCGGACTAGCGGGGGGATTACCGGGGAGCTGTTTTTT.

In this sample, this clonotype turned up a few times. This chain uses TRBV6-6 with TRBJ2-7, with a tentative D call TRBD1 (6 bases). Per the germline V gene, CDR1 is MNHNY and CDR2 is SVGAGI (reference sequence). V dropped 0 bases and J dropped 5 bases, with 14 bases sitting between them. This CDR3 spans 15 amino acids. The CDR3 loop is CASSYSRDIANEQYF. CDR3 nucleotide sequence: TGTGCCAGCAGTTACTCCCGGGACATAGCCAACGAGCAGTACTTC.

This chain joins TRBV19 and TRBJ2-5, with a weak D call TRBD1 (6 bases). V was cut by 6 bases and J by 5 bases, with 19 bases left in between. The germline gives CDR1 LNHDA, CDR2 SQIVND (reference sequence). This CDR3 has 15 residues. CDR3 protein: CASSLRAKRGETQYF. CDR3 nucleotides: TGTGCCAGTAGCCTTCGGGCTAAAAGGGGGGAGACCCAGTACTTC. The complete variable domain, with remaining parts taken from reference TRBV19 and TRBJ2-5, reads DGGITQSPKYLFRKEGQNVTLSCEQNLNHDAMYWYRQDPGQGLRLIYYSQIVNDFQKGDIAEGYSVSREKKESFPLTVTSAQKNPTAFYLCASSLRAKRGETQYFGPGTRLLVL.

In its sample, this clonotype was seen a few times. V usage is TRBV6-5 and J usage is TRBJ1-2; the match to TRBD1 covers 7 bases. With 8 bases clipped from V and 8 bases from J, the junction kept 11 bases outside the gene matches. Germline CDR1 MNHEY, CDR2 SVGAGI. This CDR3 contains 13 residues. The CDR3 nucleotides are TGTGCCAGCCTAAACAGGGGCAGAGAGGGCTACACCTTC. Its protein product is CASLNRGREGYTF.

This clonotype has only a few counts. The V call is TRBV27, the J call TRBJ1-2; D is unclear. The CDR3 runs to 12 residues. Trimming stripped 3 bases from V and 6 bases from J, with 8 bases between. Looked up from germline, CDR1 is MNHEY and CDR2 is SMNVEV (reference sequence). The CDR3 here is CASSLRGHGYTF. The CDR3 region has the DNA TGTGCCAGCAGTTTGAGAGGGCATGGCTACACCTTC.

By sample share, this clonotype is large (0.1 to 1%). V gene TRBV19 combines with J gene TRBJ2-1; TRBD1 matches 7 bases. With V trimmed by 5 bases and J by 4 bases, 11 bases remained unmatched. The CDR3 runs to 16 residues. Germline assignment: CDR1 LNHDA and CDR2 SQIVND (reference sequence). The CDR3 nucleotides read TGTGCCAGTAGTCTGGGGTGGGGACAGAATTACAATGAGCAGTTCTTC. This translates into CASSLGWGQNYNEQFF.

This clonotype was detected only once. V gene TRBV5-6 combines with J gene TRBJ1-1, with D possibly TRBD1 on 5 matching bases. The CDR3 runs 13 residues. The germline V and J ends were trimmed by 4 bases and 1 base, with 8 bases remaining between them. Germline V CDR1 and CDR2: SGHDT, YYEEEE. CDR3 sequence (DNA): TGTGCCAGCAGCCGACAGAAGAACACTGAAGCTTTCTTT. Translation: CASSRQKNTEAFF.